The rows below give T cell receptor beta chains drawn from one sample of a study of shared clonotypes between healthy human individuals. Data came from immunoSEQ multiplex PCR; TCRdb stores just in-frame clones and leaves some out. Of around 2.1 million clones in the sample, approximately 94% were seen once. Sequenced input: naive CD8+ T cells from PBMCs. These receptors all come from a man aged 18 to 30 in good health. Some clones in this sample may be carry-over from other donors' samples. The CDR3 runs from the conserved cysteine through the conserved F or W. D genes are given only for firm matches. Size tells how often a clone was seen (once, few, many) or the class of an expanded clone, and some rows leave it out.

CASSWSGGYTEAFF,TGCGCCAGCAGCTGGAGCGGGGGGTACACTGAAGCTTTCTTT,TRBV5-1,.,TRBJ1-1,.
CASSLSQGWNGYTF,TGTGCCAGCAGTTTAAGTCAGGGGTGGAATGGCTACACCTTC,TRBV27,.,TRBJ1-2,.
CASSLQGIRGYTF,TGTGCCAGCAGCTTGCAGGGGATCAGAGGCTACACCTTC,TRBV5-5,.,TRBJ1-2,.
CASSDIFLEADMNTEAFF,TGTGCCAGCAGTGATATATTCTTAGAGGCGGACATGAACACTGAAGCTTTCTTT,TRBV25-1,.,TRBJ1-1,.
CASSFGTGAYEQYF,TGCGCCAGCAGCTTCGGGACAGGGGCATACGAGCAGTACTTC,TRBV5-1,TRBD1,TRBJ2-7,.
CASSQDTTDLNEQFF,TGCGCCAGCAGCCAAGATACTACAGACCTCAATGAGCAGTTCTTC,TRBV4-1,.,TRBJ2-1,.
CASSLDRQSEQYF,TGTGCCAGCAGTTTAGACAGGCAGAGCGAGCAGTACTTC,TRBV27,.,TRBJ2-7,.
CASSEGLAGTYTGELFF,TGTGCCAGCAGTGAAGGGTTGGCGGGAACCTACACCGGGGAGCTGTTTTTT,TRBV2,.,TRBJ2-2,.
CASSIILGEQFF,TGTGCCAGTAGTATTATTTTGGGTGAGCAGTTCTTC,TRBV19,.,TRBJ2-1,once
CASSLDRKQLNTEAFF,TGTGCCAGCAGCCTTGACAGGAAGCAACTGAACACTGAAGCTTTCTTT,TRBV28,.,TRBJ1-1,.
CASRVAGNTYEQYF,TGCGCCAGCAGGGTAGCGGGTAATACCTACGAGCAGTACTTC,TRBV5-1,TRBD2,TRBJ2-7,.
CASSTRQGLNTEAFF,TGTGCCAGCAGCACGAGACAGGGTTTGAACACTGAAGCTTTCTTT,TRBV11-2,TRBD1,TRBJ1-1,.
CASNGRWDTDTQYF,TGCGCCAGCAACGGGAGGTGGGACACAGATACGCAGTATTTT,TRBV5-1,TRBD2,TRBJ2-3,.
CASSQGGDITQYF,TGCGCCAGCAGCCAAGGGGGGGACATTACGCAGTATTTT,TRBV4-1,.,TRBJ2-3,.
CASGSLETQYF,TGTGCCAGTGGATCTCTGGAGACCCAGTACTTC,TRBV19,.,TRBJ2-5,.
CASSPRDYPSHEQYF,TGTGCCAGCAGCCCTCGGGACTACCCTTCGCACGAGCAGTACTTC,TRBV7-7,TRBD2,TRBJ2-7,.
CASSPGTGVPAGVSGTQYF,TGTGCCAGCAGCCCCGGGACAGGGGTACCAGCGGGGGTTTCGGGGACCCAGTACTTC,TRBV28,TRBD1,TRBJ2-5,.
CASSLAGDPAYEQYF,TGTGCCAGCAGCTTAGCGGGGGACCCCGCCTACGAGCAGTACTTC,TRBV7-8,.,TRBJ2-7,once
CAVLIDRPNYGYTF,TGTGCCGTACTCATCGACAGGCCAAACTATGGCTACACCTTC,TRBV28,.,TRBJ1-2,.
CASSLLQGAYNEQFF,TGTGCCAGCAGTCTCCTACAGGGGGCTTACAATGAGCAGTTCTTC,TRBV27,TRBD1,TRBJ2-1,.
CASSYSPRGYTEAFF,TGTGCCAGCAGTTATAGCCCCAGGGGGTATACTGAAGCTTTCTTT,TRBV28,TRBD1,TRBJ1-1,.
CASTTTGAYEQYF,TGTGCCAGCACTACGACAGGGGCCTACGAGCAGTACTTC,TRBV27,TRBD1,TRBJ2-7,.
CASSQGDRETTDTQYF,TGCGCCAGCAGCCAAGGAGACAGGGAGACCACAGATACGCAGTATTTT,TRBV4-1,TRBD1,TRBJ2-3,once
CASSQGTSSQFF,TGCGCCAGCAGCCAAGGGACCTCGTCTCAGTTCTTC,TRBV4-1,.,TRBJ2-1,.
CASSVGVARANTGELFF,TGTGCCAGCAGCGTAGGAGTAGCCAGGGCGAACACCGGGGAGCTGTTTTTT,TRBV9,.,TRBJ2-2,few
CSVVLTENLGEQYF,TGCAGCGTTGTCCTGACAGAGAATTTAGGGGAGCAGTACTTC,TRBV29-1,.,TRBJ2-7,.
CASSSLSGVGNQPQHF,TGTGCCAGCAGTTCCCTTTCGGGGGTAGGCAATCAGCCCCAGCATTTT,TRBV28,.,TRBJ1-5,few
CASSVGQGVGTNTEAFF,TGTGCCAGCAGCGTAGGACAGGGAGTAGGTACGAACACTGAAGCTTTCTTT,TRBV9,TRBD1,TRBJ1-1,.
CASSLYGLYEQYF,TGTGCCAGCAGCTTATACGGACTCTACGAGCAGTACTTC,TRBV13,.,TRBJ2-7,.
CASSSEIWGEEKLFF,TGTGCCAGCAGCTCAGAAATATGGGGAGAGGAAAAACTGTTTTTT,TRBV7-8,.,TRBJ1-4,.
CASSVSLNTGELFF,TGTGCCAGCAGTGTATCCTTGAACACCGGGGAGCTGTTTTTT,TRBV6-5,.,TRBJ2-2,.
CASSLYSGSTDTQYF,TGTGCCAGCAGCCTGTATAGCGGTAGCACAGATACGCAGTATTTT,TRBV5-8,.,TRBJ2-3,.
CASAYWGQGNYGYTF,TGTGCCAGTGCATACTGGGGGCAGGGTAACTATGGCTACACCTTC,TRBV19,.,TRBJ1-2,.
CASSMGAGFYEQYF,TGTGCCAGCAGCATGGGGGCAGGTTTCTACGAGCAGTACTTC,TRBV5-6,.,TRBJ2-7,.
CASSLQYYEQYF,TGTGCCAGCAGCTTGCAGTACTACGAGCAGTACTTC,TRBV7-9,.,TRBJ2-7,.
CASRLAETYEQYF,TGTGCCAGCAGACTAGCGGAAACATACGAGCAGTACTTC,TRBV28,TRBD2,TRBJ2-7,once
CASSERVTGLSYEQYF,TGTGCCAGCAGCGAAAGGGTGACAGGACTCTCCTACGAGCAGTACTTC,TRBV9,.,TRBJ2-7,.
CASSLGLAGGGLLGEQFF,TGTGCCAGCAGCTTGGGACTAGCGGGAGGCGGGTTACTGGGTGAGCAGTTCTTC,TRBV5-4,TRBD2,TRBJ2-1,.
CASSSVPRPVVYEQYF,TGTGCCAGCAGTTCAGTCCCCAGGCCCGTCGTCTACGAGCAGTACTTC,TRBV27,.,TRBJ2-7,.
CASSPRTSGDEQFF,TGTGCCAGCAGTCCACGGACTAGCGGGGATGAGCAGTTCTTC,TRBV27,TRBD2,TRBJ2-1,.
CASSFRILTSDGYTF,TGTGCCAGCAGTTTTAGAATTCTGACGAGTGATGGCTACACCTTC,TRBV28,.,TRBJ1-2,.
CASSGTSGRGYEQFF,TGTGCCAGCAGCGGGACTAGCGGGAGGGGTTATGAGCAGTTCTTC,TRBV6-5,TRBD2,TRBJ2-1,.
CASSSRQGLAYEQYF,TGTGCCAGCAGCTCTAGACAGGGACTTGCCTACGAGCAGTACTTC,TRBV27,.,TRBJ2-7,.
CASSYTGGTGMYTDTQYF,TGTGCCAGTAGTTATACAGGAGGGACAGGGATGTACACAGATACGCAGTATTTT,TRBV19,TRBD1,TRBJ2-3,.
CASSPPPGMNTEAFF,TGTGCCAGCAGCCCCCCCCCGGGGATGAACACTGAAGCTTTCTTT,TRBV7-9,.,TRBJ1-1,.
CSVAGSSGTPNYEQYF,TGCAGCGTTGCAGGGTCTAGCGGGACTCCCAACTACGAGCAGTACTTC,TRBV29-1,TRBD2,TRBJ2-7,.
CASSLMGENTEAFF,TGTGCCAGCAGTTTAATGGGGGAGAACACTGAAGCTTTCTTT,TRBV27,.,TRBJ1-1,.
CASSWGRAGELFF,TGTGCCAGCAGTTGGGGACGAGCCGGGGAGCTGTTTTTT,TRBV28,.,TRBJ2-2,.
CASSRGSGRPDTQYF,TGTGCCAGCAGCCGCGGTAGCGGGAGACCAGATACGCAGTATTTT,TRBV14,TRBD2,TRBJ2-3,.
CASFLGEAFF,TGTGCCAGCTTCTTGGGTGAAGCTTTCTTT,TRBV11-2,.,TRBJ1-1,few
CASSETGWPYEQYF,TGTGCCAGCAGTGAGACAGGGTGGCCCTACGAGCAGTACTTC,TRBV27,TRBD1,TRBJ2-7,.
CASSQDYLNNEQFF,TGTGCCAGCAGCCAAGATTACTTGAACAATGAGCAGTTCTTC,TRBV14,.,TRBJ2-1,.
CASSILPTSGAGNEQFF,TGTGCCAGTAGTATTCTCCCGACTAGCGGGGCAGGCAATGAGCAGTTCTTC,TRBV19,TRBD2,TRBJ2-1,.
CASRSLAERSYEQYF,TGTGCCAGCAGAAGTCTAGCAGAACGTTCCTACGAGCAGTACTTC,TRBV11-2,.,TRBJ2-7,.
CASSLRTGSTDTQYF,TGTGCCAGCAGCCTTAGGACAGGTAGCACAGATACGCAGTATTTT,TRBV7-8,TRBD1,TRBJ2-3,.
CASSHTGLTLRNEQYF,TGTGCCAGCAGCCACACGGGGCTGACGCTCCGGAACGAGCAGTACTTC,TRBV5-4,.,TRBJ2-7,.
CASSGPGGDTEAFF,TGTGCCAGCAGTGGACCGGGTGGGGACACTGAAGCTTTCTTT,TRBV2,.,TRBJ1-1,.
CASSEAGTGSDTQYF,TGTGCCAGCAGCGAGGCCGGGACAGGTTCAGATACGCAGTATTTT,TRBV9,TRBD1,TRBJ2-3,.
CASSPGGVTYEQYF,TGTGCCAGCAGCCCAGGGGGTGTAACCTACGAGCAGTACTTC,TRBV27,TRBD1,TRBJ2-7,.